Presented here are 23 T cell receptor beta chains from one specimen sequenced in a study of T cell repertoires in aging, cancer and after chemotherapy. TCR beta rearrangements were amplified from peripheral blood genomic DNA. TRB rearrangements spanning V, D and J were amplified using mixed TRB-A/B primers. TCRdb re-called the multiplex PCR reads through MiXCR, storing one row per CDR3 protein. Counted here are about 3,000 distinct CDR3 sequences, more than 40% occurring once; the ten biggest clones make up 5.7%. Sequenced: blood. The receptors were sampled from a human donor with a solid tumor.

V is TRBV6-1 and J is TRBJ1-5; tentatively, D is TRBD1 (6 bases). CDR3 length: 15 residues. Trimming pared 5 bases from V and 0 bases from J, leaving 11 bases between. The V gene's germline CDR1 is MNHNS and CDR2 SASEGT. CDR3 protein: CASSKRDNSNQPQHF. In DNA, the CDR3 is TGTGCCAGCAGTAAAAGGGACAATAGCAATCAGCCCCAGCATTTT.

The chain carries TRBV20-1 and TRBJ1-1, with TRBD1 identical over 9 bases. The germline V gene has CDR1 DFQATT and CDR2 SNEGSKA (reference sequence). V was clipped by 6 bases and J by 12 bases; unmatched bases: 17. The CDR3 length is 14 residues. The CDR3 here is CSAALTGTGSPPFF. The CDR3 DNA is TGCAGTGCCGCTTTGACTGGGACAGGGAGTCCCCCTTTCTTT.

The V gene is TRBV6-1, the J gene TRBJ2-2, with no clear D. CDR3 length: 12 residues. Trimming cost V 5 bases and J 5 bases, with 6 bases left between them. Germline lookup yields CDR1 MNHNS and CDR2 SASEGT. The CDR3 reads CASSKRTGELFF. CDR3 coding DNA: TGTGCCAGCAGTAAAAGAACCGGGGAGCTGTTTTTT.

This clonotype has more than one count but fewer than ten. The chain carries TRBV19 and TRBJ1-6; tentative D call: TRBD1 (5 bases). This CDR3 has 16 amino acids. Per the germline V gene, CDR1 is LNHDA and CDR2 is SQIVND (reference sequence). V gave up 0 bases and J gave up 6 bases, with 12 bases separating them. This CDR3 reads CASSIDWGGINSPLHF. The CDR3 DNA sequence: TGTGCCAGTAGTATAGATTGGGGCGGAATTAATTCACCCCTCCACTTT.

The V and J genes are TRBV11-1 and TRBJ2-3, with D possibly matching TRBD1 (6 bases). Germline V gene sequence: CDR1 SGHAT, CDR2 FQDESV (reference sequence). V lost 5 bases, J lost 0 bases, and 12 bases lay in between. The CDR3 totals 15 residues. For the CDR3, the DNA is TGTGCCAGCAGCCAGAGACAGGTTAGCACAGATACGCAGTATTTT. Residues: CASSQRQVSTDTQYF. Full variable domain (remainder filled in from reference TRBV11-1 and TRBJ2-3): EAEVAQSPRYKITEKSQAVAFWCDPISGHATLYWYRQILGQGPELLVQFQDESVVDDSQLPKDRFSAERLKGVDSTLKIQPAELGDSAMYLCASSQRQVSTDTQYFGPGTRLTVL.

The rearrangement links TRBV11-3 to TRBJ2-3, with TRBD2 as a possible D gene (6 bases). V lost 5 bases to trimming and J lost 0 bases, with 15 bases between them. The CDR3 runs 16 residues. Germline CDR1 SGHNT, CDR2 YENEEA. The CDR3: CASSLGSAGSTDTQYF. In DNA form, the CDR3 reads TGTGCCAGCAGCCTAGGGTCAGCGGGCAGCACAGATACGCAGTATTTT.

The gene calls are TRBV20-1 and TRBJ2-3, with 7 bases fitting TRBD2. The CDR3 loop spans 16 amino acids. The germline gives CDR1 DFQATT, CDR2 SNEGSKA (reference sequence). Trimming cost V 6 bases and J 3 bases; bases outside gene matches: 15. CDR3 in DNA: TGCAGTGCCTCCTGGGCCTCTCTAGCGGTTACAGATACGCAGTATTTT. Translating gives CSASWASLAVTDTQYF.

This rearrangement joins TRBV5-4 to TRBJ1-1, with 7 positions matching TRBD1. This CDR3 has 15 amino acids. V gave up 4 bases and J gave up 4 bases; unmatched junction bases: 10. CDR1 is SGHNT and CDR2 is YYREEE in the germline V gene (reference sequence). The DNA of the CDR3 is TGTGCCAGCAGCCCCACCGGGACAGCGGCCACTGAAGCTTTCTTT. This gives the protein CASSPTGTAATEAFF.

V usage is TRBV7-9 and J usage is TRBJ2-3; D unclear. The length of the CDR3 is 15 residues. Germline V gives CDR1 SEHNR, CDR2 FQNEAQ (reference sequence). Trimming pared 9 bases from V and 8 bases from J, leaving 24 bases between. The CDR3 protein is CARRYVVGKLTTQYF. For the CDR3, the DNA is TGTGCCAGAAGGTATGTTGTGGGGAAACTAACTACGCAGTATTTT.

This clonotype occurred a few times. This chain joins TRBV6-5 and TRBJ2-7; D remains ambiguous. There are 10 residues in the CDR3. Trimming removed 7 bases at V and 3 bases at J, with 4 bases between. CDR1 MNHEY and CDR2 SVGAGI come from the germline V gene. The CDR3 spells CASTCYEQYF. CDR3 in DNA: TGTGCCAGCACCTGCTACGAGCAGTACTTC.

V usage is TRBV7-6 and J usage is TRBJ1-5; weak D call: TRBD1 (5 bases). This CDR3 spans 14 amino acids. Germline V gene sequence: CDR1 SGHVS, CDR2 FNYEAQ. V was cut by 1 base and J by 6 bases, with 10 bases left in between. The CDR3 is CASSLEGPLQPQHF. CDR3 sequence (DNA): TGTGCCAGCAGCTTAGAGGGGCCTCTTCAGCCCCAGCATTTT.

The rearrangement uses TRBV5-6 and TRBJ2-5, with D possibly being TRBD1 (6 bases). Germline values: CDR1 SGHDT, CDR2 YYEEEE. The CDR3 runs to 16 residues. Between the trimmed V and J ends, which lost 6 bases and 0 bases, there was a span of 18 bases. Here the CDR3 DNA reads TGTGCCAGCACCTCAAGGGGGTCGGGCTACCAAGAGACCCAGTACTTC. This encodes CASTSRGSGYQETQYF.

This rearrangement joins TRBV10-2 to TRBJ2-3; D ambiguous. The CDR3 runs to 16 residues. Germline V CDR1 and CDR2: WSHSY, SAAADI. V gave up 5 bases and J gave up 0 bases, with 15 bases separating them. CDR3 region: CASSSLPVGSTDTQYF. The CDR3 nucleotides read TGCGCCAGCAGTTCACTTCCTGTAGGTAGCACAGATACGCAGTATTTT.

The rearrangement joins TRBV20-1 to TRBJ2-5, with 7 bases aligning to TRBD1. This CDR3 has 15 amino acids. The V gene end was trimmed by 6 bases and the J gene end by 5 bases; junction bases not matched to a gene: 15. Germline lookup yields CDR1 DFQATT and CDR2 SNEGSKA (reference sequence). CDR3 nucleotides: TGCAGTGCGTATCGACAGGGTCGTCAAGTGGAGACCCAGTACTTC. Protein product: CSAYRQGRQVETQYF.

The genes are TRBV30 and TRBJ2-3; 7 nucleotides line up with TRBD2. The V gene end was trimmed by 3 bases and the J gene end by 3 bases; junction bases not matched to a gene: 3. CDR3 size: 13 residues. Germline V gene lookup returns CDR1 GTSNPN and CDR2 SVGIG (reference sequence). The chain's CDR3 is CAWSTSVTDTQYF. CDR3 DNA: TGTGCCTGGAGCACTAGCGTGACAGATACGCAGTATTTT.

This chain joins TRBV7-9 and TRBJ2-7, with D unclear. This CDR3 has 13 amino acids. Between the trimmed V and J ends, which lost 3 bases and 1 base, there was a span of 7 bases. Germline V gene lookup returns CDR1 SEHNR and CDR2 FQNEAQ (reference sequence). CDR3 in DNA: TGTGCCAGCAGCTTCTCCATTTCCTACGAGCAGTACTTC. Translation: CASSFSISYEQYF. The full variable domain, its missing parts supplied by reference TRBV7-9 and TRBJ2-7, is DTGVSQNPRHKITKRGQNVTFRCDPISEHNRLYWYRQTLGQGPEFLTYFQNEAQLEKSRLLSDRFSAERPKGSFSTLEIQRTEQGDSAMYLCASSFSISYEQYFGPGTRLTVT.

The V gene is TRBV5-1, the J gene TRBJ2-5; 8 nucleotides match TRBD2. Trimming took 0 bases from V and 1 from J; bases not matched to a gene: 11. This CDR3 is 18 amino acids long. Germline loops: CDR1 SGHRS, CDR2 YFSETQ. The CDR3: CASSLGAWAGGFQETQYF. In DNA, the CDR3 is TGCGCCAGCAGCTTGGGGGCTTGGGCGGGAGGCTTCCAAGAGACCCAGTACTTC.

The chain employs TRBV6-2 or TRBV6-3 and TRBJ1-2; D gene ambiguous. This CDR3 is built from 13 residues. Trimming shortened V by 4 bases and J by 4 bases, and 10 bases separated the two germline ends. Germline V lookup: CDR1 MNHEY, CDR2 SVGEGT. Here the CDR3 reads CASSFYDSYGYTF. CDR3 nucleotides: TGTGCCAGCAGTTTTTACGATAGCTATGGCTACACCTTC.

This clonotype turned up a few times. The chain recombines TRBV24-1 with TRBJ2-3, with TRBD2 matching 8 bases. The CDR3 sequence is 16 residues long. Germline loops: CDR1 KGHDR, CDR2 SFDVKD. Losses at the gene ends were 1 base for V and 2 bases for J; bases not matched to a gene: 4. The CDR3 is CATSDLGAGDTDTQYF. The DNA for the CDR3 is TGTGCCACCAGTGATTTAGGAGCGGGAGACACAGATACGCAGTATTTT.

In this sample, this clonotype turned up a few times. The rearrangement links TRBV7-2 to TRBJ2-5; 14 bases fit TRBD2. After removal of 5 bases from V and 6 bases from J, the junction contained 5 bases not matched to a gene. This CDR3 has 15 residues. Looked up from germline, CDR1 is SGHTA and CDR2 is FQGNSA. The chain's CDR3 is CASSAGTSGGKTQYF. The DNA for the CDR3 is TGTGCCAGCAGCGCTGGGACTAGCGGGGGAAAGACCCAGTACTTC.

The V call is TRBV11-2, the J call TRBJ2-1; TRBD1 agrees at 9 bases. Looked up from germline, CDR1 is SGHAT and CDR2 is FQNNGV. This CDR3 spans 16 amino acids. V was pared by 0 bases and J by 5 bases, with 5 bases of the junction left unmatched. This CDR3 reads CASSLDWDRVNNEQFF. In nucleotides, the CDR3 is TGTGCCAGCAGCTTAGACTGGGACAGGGTAAACAATGAGCAGTTCTTC.

This clonotype was found a few times. The chain uses TRBV7-6 and TRBJ2-5; no definite D call. The CDR3 runs 16 residues. V was shortened by 5 bases and J by 7 bases, with 23 bases between the two germline ends. Per germline, CDR1 SGHVS and CDR2 FNYEAQ. The CDR3 is CASSGLSPGPQSTQYF. CDR3 in DNA: TGTGCCAGCAGCGGATTGAGTCCTGGGCCCCAATCGACCCAGTACTTC.

V usage is TRBV6-2 or TRBV6-3 and J usage is TRBJ2-1; D remains ambiguous. CDR1 MNHEY and CDR2 SVGEGT come from the germline V gene. There are 13 residues in the CDR3. V gave up 6 bases and J gave up 6 bases, with 12 bases separating them. CDR3 sequence: CASRTSSGNEQFF. Written as DNA, the CDR3 is TGTGCCAGCAGGACATCCTCGGGCAATGAGCAGTTCTTC.